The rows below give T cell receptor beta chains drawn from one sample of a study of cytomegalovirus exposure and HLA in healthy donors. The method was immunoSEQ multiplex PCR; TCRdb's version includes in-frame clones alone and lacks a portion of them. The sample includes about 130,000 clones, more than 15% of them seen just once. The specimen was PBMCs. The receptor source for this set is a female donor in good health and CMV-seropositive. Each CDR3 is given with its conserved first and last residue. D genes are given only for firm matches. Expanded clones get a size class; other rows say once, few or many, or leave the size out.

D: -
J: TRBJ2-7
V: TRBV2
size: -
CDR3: CASSDGASAEQYF
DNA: TGTGCCAGCAGTGATGGGGCGTCTGCCGAGCAGTACTTC

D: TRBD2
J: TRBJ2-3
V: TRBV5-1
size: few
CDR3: CASSFGLAGGPRTDTQYF
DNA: TGCGCCAGCAGCTTTGGCCTAGCGGGGGGGCCCCGCACAGATACGCAGTATTTT

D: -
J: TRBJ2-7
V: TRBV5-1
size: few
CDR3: CASSLGQDIYEQYF
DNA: TGCGCCAGCAGCTTGGGACAGGACATTTACGAGCAGTACTTC

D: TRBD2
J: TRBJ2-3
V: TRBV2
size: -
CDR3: CASSESGLAGFSTDTQYF
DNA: TGTGCCAGCAGTGAATCTGGGCTAGCGGGGTTTAGCACAGATACGCAGTATTTT

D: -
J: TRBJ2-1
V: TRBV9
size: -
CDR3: CASSVDPLPSNEQFF
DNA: TGTGCCAGCAGCGTAGACCCCCTCCCGAGCAATGAGCAGTTCTTC

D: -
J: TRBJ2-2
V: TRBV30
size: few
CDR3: CAWSVLTGELFF
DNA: TGTGCCTGGAGTGTACTCACCGGGGAGCTGTTTTTT

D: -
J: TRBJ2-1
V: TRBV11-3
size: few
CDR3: CASSAREYNEQFF
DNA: TGTGCCAGCAGCGCCCGGGAGTACAATGAGCAGTTCTTC

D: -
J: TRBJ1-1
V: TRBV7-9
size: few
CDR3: CASSSRENTEAFF
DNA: TGTGCCAGCAGCTCACGGGAGAACACTGAAGCTTTCTTT

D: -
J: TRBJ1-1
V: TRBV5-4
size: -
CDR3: CASTDRPDVTEAFF
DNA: TGTGCCAGCACTGACAGGCCAGATGTCACTGAAGCTTTCTTT

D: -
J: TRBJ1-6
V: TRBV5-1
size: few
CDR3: CASSLDAAGKSPLHF
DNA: TGCGCCAGCAGCTTGGACGCAGCAGGGAAATCACCCCTCCACTTT

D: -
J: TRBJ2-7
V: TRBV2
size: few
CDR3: CASSTVIPYEQYF
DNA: TGTGCCAGCAGCACAGTTATTCCCTACGAGCAGTACTTC

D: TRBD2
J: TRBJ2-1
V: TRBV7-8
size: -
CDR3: CASSSRLAGVVDEQFF
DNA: TGTGCCAGCAGCTCGAGACTAGCGGGAGTCGTCGATGAGCAGTTCTTC

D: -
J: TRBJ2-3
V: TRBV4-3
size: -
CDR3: CASSQERGTDTQYF
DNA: TGCGCCAGCAGCCAAGAACGGGGCACAGATACGCAGTATTTT

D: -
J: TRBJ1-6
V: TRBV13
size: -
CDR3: CASSSGSRISPLHF
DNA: TGTGCCAGCAGCTCAGGGTCTCGTATTTCACCCCTCCACTTT

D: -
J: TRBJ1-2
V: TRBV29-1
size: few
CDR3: CSVEWQYGYTF
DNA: TGCAGCGTTGAATGGCAGTATGGCTACACCTTC